This T cell receptor (beta chain) originates from a study of blood T cell repertoires in COVID-19. On the study more broadly: The United States, Italy and Spain were the sources of the acute and convalescent COVID-19 samples.

The germline CDR1 and CDR2 sequences are MNHNY and SVGAGI (reference sequence). This CDR3 is 12 amino acids long. Trimming shortened V by 6 bases and J by 5 bases, and 10 bases separated the two germline ends. Only in-frame clones appear in the TCRdb table, and some are missing; sequencing was by immunoSEQ multiplex PCR. The sample includes about 47,000 clones, 84% of them seen just once. This clonotype originated in a man between 60 and 70 years old with acute or convalescent COVID-19. Sequenced material: peripheral blood. This rearrangement joins TRBV6-6 to TRBJ1-2; D ambiguous. The CDR3 DNA follows: TGTGCCAGCAGCTACGAGCCATATGGCTACACCTTC. Translation: CASSYEPYGYTF.